This TCR beta chain is from a study of long-term antiretroviral therapy in people with HIV. On this clone itself: Antigen specificity is unknown.

The study drew at least one pre-ART and at least two post-ART PBMC samples from every donor. Trimming stripped 4 bases from V and 4 bases from J, with 14 bases between. The CDR3 spans 15 residues. Germline CDR1 is SGHKS and CDR2 is YYEKEE (reference sequence). A v3.0 immunoSEQ assay was performed at survey level. Assay: immunoSEQ multiplex PCR; the TCRdb copy retains only in-frame clones and omits some. Of approximately 21,000 clones in the sample, around 89% are singletons; the top ten hold 3.5%. Findings and caveats of the study: The repertoire was dominated at all time points by clones expanded before ART. Diversity measured after ART increased yet remained under transplant donor controls. When set beside controls, HIV repertoires had CDR3 length ranges that were narrower.

This chain connects TRBV5-5 to TRBJ2-2; tentatively, D is TRBD1 (7 bases). The source is a man aged 60 to 75 with HIV. The material was unsorted PBMCs, obtained 2.3 years after starting antiretroviral therapy. The CDR3 nucleotides read TGTGCCAGCAGCACCCGACAGGGACTCACCGGGGAGCTGTTTTTT. Protein sequence: CASSTRQGLTGELFF.